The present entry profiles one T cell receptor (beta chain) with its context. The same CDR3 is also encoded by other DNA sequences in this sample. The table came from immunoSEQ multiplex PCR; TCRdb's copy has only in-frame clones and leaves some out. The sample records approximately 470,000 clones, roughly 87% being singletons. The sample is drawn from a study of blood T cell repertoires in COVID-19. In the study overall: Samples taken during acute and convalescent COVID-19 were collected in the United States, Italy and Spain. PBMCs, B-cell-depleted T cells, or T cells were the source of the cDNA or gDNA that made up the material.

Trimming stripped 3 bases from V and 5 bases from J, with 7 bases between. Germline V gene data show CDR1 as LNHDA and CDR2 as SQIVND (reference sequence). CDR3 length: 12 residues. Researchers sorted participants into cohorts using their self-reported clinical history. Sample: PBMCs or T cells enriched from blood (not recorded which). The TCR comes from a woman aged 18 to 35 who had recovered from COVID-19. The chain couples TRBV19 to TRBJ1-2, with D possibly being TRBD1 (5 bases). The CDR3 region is CASSISGYGYTF. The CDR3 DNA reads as TGTGCCAGTAGTATTTCAGGGTATGGCTACACCTTC.